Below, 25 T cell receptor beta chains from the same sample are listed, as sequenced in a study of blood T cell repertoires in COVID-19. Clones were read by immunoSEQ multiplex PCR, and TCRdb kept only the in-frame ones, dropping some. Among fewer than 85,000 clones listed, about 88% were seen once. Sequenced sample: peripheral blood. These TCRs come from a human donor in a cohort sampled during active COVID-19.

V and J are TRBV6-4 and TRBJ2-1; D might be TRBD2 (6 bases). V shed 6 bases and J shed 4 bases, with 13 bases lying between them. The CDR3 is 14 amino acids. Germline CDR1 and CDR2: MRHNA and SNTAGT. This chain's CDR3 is CASSPDSGYNEQFF. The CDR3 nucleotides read TGTGCCAGCAGCCCAGATAGCGGTTACAATGAGCAGTTCTTC.

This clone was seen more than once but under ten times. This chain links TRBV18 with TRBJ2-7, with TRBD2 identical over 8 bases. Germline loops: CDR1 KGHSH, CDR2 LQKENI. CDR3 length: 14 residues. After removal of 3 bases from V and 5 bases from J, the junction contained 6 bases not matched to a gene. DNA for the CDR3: TGTGCCAGCTCACCTTCGGGACTAGTCGACGAGCAGTACTTC. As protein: CASSPSGLVDEQYF.

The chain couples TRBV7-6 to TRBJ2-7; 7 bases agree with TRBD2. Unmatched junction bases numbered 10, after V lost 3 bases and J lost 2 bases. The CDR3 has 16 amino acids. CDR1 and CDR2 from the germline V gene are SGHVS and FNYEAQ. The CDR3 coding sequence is TGTGCCAGCAGCTTCCGGCGGGAGTGGGACCCCTACGAGCAGTACTTC. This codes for CASSFRREWDPYEQYF.

The CDR3 loop reads CASSQDFRGGQPQHF. The CDR3 nucleotides are TGTGCCAGCAGCCAAGATTTCAGGGGCGGTCAGCCCCAGCATTTT. The chain is built from TRBV3-1 (or the pseudogene TRBV3-2) and TRBJ1-5, with D maybe TRBD1 (6 bases). Germline loops: CDR1 LGHDT, CDR2 YNNKEL (reference sequence). V was pared by 0 bases and J by 6 bases, with 12 bases between. This CDR3 comprises 15 residues.

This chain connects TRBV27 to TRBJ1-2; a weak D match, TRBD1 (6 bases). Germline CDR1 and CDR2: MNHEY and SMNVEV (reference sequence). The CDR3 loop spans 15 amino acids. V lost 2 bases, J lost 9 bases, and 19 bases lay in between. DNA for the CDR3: TGTGCCAGCAGTTTAAGCGGGACACCATGGGGGAGCTACACCTTC. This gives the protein CASSLSGTPWGSYTF.

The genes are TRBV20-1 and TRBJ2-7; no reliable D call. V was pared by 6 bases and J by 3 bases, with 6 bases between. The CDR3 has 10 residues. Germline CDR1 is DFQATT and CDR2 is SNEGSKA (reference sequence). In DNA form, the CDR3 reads TGCAGTGCCGGTGACTACGAGCAGTACTTC. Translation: CSAGDYEQYF.

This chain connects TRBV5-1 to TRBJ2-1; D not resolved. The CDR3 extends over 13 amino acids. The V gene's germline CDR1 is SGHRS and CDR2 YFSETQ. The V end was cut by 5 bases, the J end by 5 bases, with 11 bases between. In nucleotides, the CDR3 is TGCGCCAGCAGGGCCTTAAGCGACAATGAGCAGTTCTTC. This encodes CASRALSDNEQFF.

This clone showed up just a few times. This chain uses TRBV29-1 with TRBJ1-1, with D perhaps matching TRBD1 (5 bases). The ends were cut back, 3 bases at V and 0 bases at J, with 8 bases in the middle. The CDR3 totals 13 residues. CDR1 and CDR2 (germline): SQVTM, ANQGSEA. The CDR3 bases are TGCAGCGTTGAGTCAGGGATGAACACTGAAGCTTTCTTT. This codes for CSVESGMNTEAFF. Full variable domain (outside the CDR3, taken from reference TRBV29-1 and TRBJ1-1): SAVISQKPSRDICQRGTSLTIQCQVDSQVTMMFWYRQQPGQSLTLIATANQGSEATYESGFVIDKFPISRPNLTFSTLTVSNMSPEDSSIYLCSVESGMNTEAFFGQGTRLTVV.

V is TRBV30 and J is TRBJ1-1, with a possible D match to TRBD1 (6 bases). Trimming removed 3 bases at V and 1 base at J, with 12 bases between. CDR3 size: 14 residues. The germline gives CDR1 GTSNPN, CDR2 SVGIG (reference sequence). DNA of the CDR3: TGTGCCTGGAGCCCAGACAGGTGGAACACTGAAGCTTTCTTT. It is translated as CAWSPDRWNTEAFF.

CDR3 protein: CASSPGGANEKLFF. In DNA form, the CDR3 reads TGTGCCAGCTCACCAGGAGGGGCTAATGAAAAACTGTTTTTT. The chain links TRBV18 to TRBJ1-4, with D possibly TRBD1 on 5 matching bases. The CDR3 has 14 amino acids. Germline assignment: CDR1 KGHSH and CDR2 LQKENI. V shed 2 bases and J shed 3 bases, with 7 bases lying between them.

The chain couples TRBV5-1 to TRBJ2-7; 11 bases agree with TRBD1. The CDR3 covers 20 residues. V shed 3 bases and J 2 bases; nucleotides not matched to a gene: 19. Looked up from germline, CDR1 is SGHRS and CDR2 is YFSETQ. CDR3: CASSSPSKSGTGGRAYEQYF. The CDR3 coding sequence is TGCGCCAGCAGCTCTCCGAGCAAATCCGGGACAGGGGGAAGAGCCTACGAGCAGTACTTC.

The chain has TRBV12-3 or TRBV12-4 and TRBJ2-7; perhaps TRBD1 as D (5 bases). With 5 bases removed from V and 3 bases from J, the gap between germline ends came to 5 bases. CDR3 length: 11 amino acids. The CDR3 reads CASSQGYEQYF. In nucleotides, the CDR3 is TGTGCCAGCAGTCAGGGCTACGAGCAGTACTTC.

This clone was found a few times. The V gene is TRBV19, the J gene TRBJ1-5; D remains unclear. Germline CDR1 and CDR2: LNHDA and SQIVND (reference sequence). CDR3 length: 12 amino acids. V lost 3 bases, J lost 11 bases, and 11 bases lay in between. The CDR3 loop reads CASSIGGSSQHF. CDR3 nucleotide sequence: TGTGCCAGTAGTATTGGCGGTTCGTCCCAGCATTTT.

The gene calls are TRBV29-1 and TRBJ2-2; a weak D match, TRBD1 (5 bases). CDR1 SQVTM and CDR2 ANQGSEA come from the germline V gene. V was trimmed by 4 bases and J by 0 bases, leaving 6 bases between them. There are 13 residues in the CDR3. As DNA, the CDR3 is TGCAGCGTTGGACAGTCGAACACCGGGGAGCTGTTTTTT. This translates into CSVGQSNTGELFF.

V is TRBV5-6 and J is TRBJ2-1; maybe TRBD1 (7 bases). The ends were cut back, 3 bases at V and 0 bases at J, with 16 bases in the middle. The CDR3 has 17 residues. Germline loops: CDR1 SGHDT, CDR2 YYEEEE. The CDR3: CASSSPQGGYSYNEQFF. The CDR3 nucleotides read TGTGCCAGCAGCTCCCCGCAGGGGGGATACTCCTACAATGAGCAGTTCTTC.

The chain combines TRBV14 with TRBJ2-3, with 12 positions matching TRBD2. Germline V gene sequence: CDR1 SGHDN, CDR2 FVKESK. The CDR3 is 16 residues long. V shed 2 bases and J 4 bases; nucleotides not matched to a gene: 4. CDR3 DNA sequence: TGTGCCAGCAGCCAACACCTAGCGGGAGGGCCAGATACGCAGTATTTT. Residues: CASSQHLAGGPDTQYF.

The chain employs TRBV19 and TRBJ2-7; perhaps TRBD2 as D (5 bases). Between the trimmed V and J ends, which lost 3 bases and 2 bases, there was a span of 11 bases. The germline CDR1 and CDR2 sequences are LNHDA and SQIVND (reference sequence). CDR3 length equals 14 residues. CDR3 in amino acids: CASSIRRAPYEQYF. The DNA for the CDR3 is TGTGCCAGTAGTATCAGGCGGGCGCCCTACGAGCAGTACTTC.

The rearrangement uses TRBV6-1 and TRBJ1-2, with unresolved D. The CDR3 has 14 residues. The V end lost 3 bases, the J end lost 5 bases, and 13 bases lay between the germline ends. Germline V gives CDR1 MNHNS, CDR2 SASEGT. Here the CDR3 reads CASSDPQARYGYTF. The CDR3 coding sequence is TGTGCCAGCAGTGATCCCCAGGCGCGTTATGGCTACACCTTC.

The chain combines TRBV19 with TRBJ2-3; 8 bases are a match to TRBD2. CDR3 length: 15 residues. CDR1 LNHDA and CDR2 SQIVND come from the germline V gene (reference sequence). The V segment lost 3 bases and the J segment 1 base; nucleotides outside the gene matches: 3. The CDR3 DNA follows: TGTGCCAGTAGTATTGAGACTAGCGGCACAGATACGCAGTATTTT. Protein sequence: CASSIETSGTDTQYF.

CDR3: CATSRTPEGGAKAFF. In DNA, the CDR3 is TGTGCCACCAGCAGAACTCCAGAGGGCGGGGCTAAAGCTTTCTTT. The chain uses TRBV15 and TRBJ1-1; the D gene is possibly TRBD1 (5 bases). Germline V gene sequence: CDR1 LNHNV, CDR2 YYDKDF (reference sequence). The CDR3 runs 15 residues. Between the trimmed V and J ends, which lost 2 bases and 9 bases, there was a span of 19 bases. The variable domain in full, completed from reference TRBV15 and TRBJ1-1, reads DAMVIQNPRYQVTQFGKPVTLSCSQTLNHNVMYWYQQKSSQAPKLLFHYYDKDFNNEADTPDNFQSRRPNTSFCFLDIRSPGLGDTAMYLCATSRTPEGGAKAFFGQGTRLTVV.

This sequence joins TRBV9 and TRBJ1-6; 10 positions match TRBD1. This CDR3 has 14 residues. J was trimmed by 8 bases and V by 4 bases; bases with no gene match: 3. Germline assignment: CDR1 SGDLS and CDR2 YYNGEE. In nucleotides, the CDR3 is TGTGCCAGCAGCTCGGACAGGGGGTATTCACCCCTCCACTTT. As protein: CASSSDRGYSPLHF.

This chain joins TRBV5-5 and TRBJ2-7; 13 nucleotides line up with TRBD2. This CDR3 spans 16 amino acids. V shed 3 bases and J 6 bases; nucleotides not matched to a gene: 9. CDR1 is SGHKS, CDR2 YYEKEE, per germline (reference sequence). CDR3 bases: TGTGCCAGCAGCTCAGTACTAGCGGGAGGGCCGGTCGAGCAGTACTTC. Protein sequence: CASSSVLAGGPVEQYF.

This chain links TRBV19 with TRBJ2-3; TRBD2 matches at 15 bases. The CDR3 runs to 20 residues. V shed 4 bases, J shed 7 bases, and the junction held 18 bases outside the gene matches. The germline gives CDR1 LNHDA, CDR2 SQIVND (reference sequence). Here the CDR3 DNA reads TGTGCCAGTAGTAGGGCCCTCAACGCCGGGACTAGCGGGGGGTTGAATACGCAGTATTTT. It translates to CASSRALNAGTSGGLNTQYF.

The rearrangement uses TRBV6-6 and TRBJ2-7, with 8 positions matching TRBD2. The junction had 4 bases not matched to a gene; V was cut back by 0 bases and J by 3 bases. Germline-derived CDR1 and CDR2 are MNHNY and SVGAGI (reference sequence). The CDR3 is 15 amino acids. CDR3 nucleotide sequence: TGTGCCAGCAGTTACTCGTCTACTAGCGGCTACGAGCAGTACTTC. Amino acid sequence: CASSYSSTSGYEQYF.

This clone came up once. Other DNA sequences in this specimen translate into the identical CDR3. The CDR3 DNA reads TGTGCCAGCTCACCCAGGACAGGGATTAACTATGGCTACACCTTC. This gives the protein CASSPRTGINYGYTF. V usage is TRBV18 and J usage is TRBJ1-2, with 8 nucleotides matching TRBD1. Per germline, CDR1 KGHSH and CDR2 LQKENI. J lost 1 base, V lost 3 bases, and 4 bases had no gene match. The CDR3 sequence is 15 residues long. Looking up the rest from reference TRBV18 and TRBJ1-2 gives the full variable domain: NAGVMQNPRHLVRRRGQEARLRCSPMKGHSHVYWYRQLPEEGLKFMVYLQKENIIDESGMPKERFSAEFPKEGPSILRIQQVVRGDSAAYFCASSPRTGINYGYTFGSGTRLTVV.